The 24 T cell receptor beta chains in this list originate from one sample, sequenced in a study of stem cell transplantation in POMP-related autoinflammatory disease. Produced via immunoSEQ multiplex PCR; TCRdb's table is partial and in-frame only. This sample has about 590 clones; less than 90% occur once, and the top ten carry roughly 9.5%. The sequenced sample was CD4+ follicular helper T cells (Tfh) from PBMCs. The receptors derive from a human donor in good health.

Only one count was recorded for this clone. This chain uses TRBV29-1 with TRBJ1-2; D gene unclear. The V and J ends lost 5 bases and 4 bases respectively, with 11 bases between them. The CDR3 is made up of 12 amino acids. Looked up from germline, CDR1 is SQVTM and CDR2 is ANQGSEA. CDR3 residues: CSVRNSLYGYTF. The CDR3, as DNA: TGCAGCGTTCGTAACAGCCTCTATGGCTACACCTTC.

A few counts support this clone. The chain links TRBV7-9 to TRBJ1-2, with TRBD1 identical over 12 bases. CDR1 SEHNR and CDR2 FQNEAQ come from the germline V gene (reference sequence). Trimming removed 6 bases from V and 6 bases from J; junction bases left unmatched: 8. CDR3 length: 15 amino acids. CDR3 sequence reads: CASRGQGALGDGYTF. CDR3 DNA: TGTGCCAGCAGGGGACAGGGGGCACTAGGGGATGGCTACACCTTC.

This chain joins TRBV5-1 and TRBJ1-1; the match to TRBD1 covers 9 bases. The CDR3 is 16 amino acids. Germline V gene sequence: CDR1 SGHRS, CDR2 YFSETQ. Unmatched junction bases numbered 16, after V lost 7 bases and J lost 6 bases. The CDR3 loop reads CASARLPGQGGSEAFF. CDR3 nucleotides: TGCGCCAGCGCAAGACTTCCGGGACAGGGCGGGTCTGAAGCTTTCTTT.

In its sample, this clone was seen a few times. The gene calls are TRBV5-1 and TRBJ2-7; 8 bases are shared with TRBD2. V was clipped by 4 bases and J by 3 bases; unmatched bases: 9. Germline V gene lookup returns CDR1 SGHRS and CDR2 YFSETQ. CDR3 length: 15 residues. The CDR3 here is CASSPVPSGLYEQYF. Written as DNA, the CDR3 is TGCGCCAGCAGCCCGGTACCTAGCGGGCTCTACGAGCAGTACTTC.

The chain joins TRBV11-2 to TRBJ1-2; D uncertain. The V and J ends lost 6 bases and 3 bases respectively, with 23 bases between them. Germline lookup yields CDR1 SGHAT and CDR2 FQNNGV. The CDR3 is 17 amino acids. CDR3 sequence reads: CASSEMSFRNVDYGYTF. In DNA form, the CDR3 reads TGTGCCAGCAGTGAGATGTCATTTCGGAACGTCGACTATGGCTACACCTTC.

The chain joins TRBV5-1 to TRBJ1-1, with 7 nucleotides matching TRBD1. V dropped 3 bases and J dropped 1; count of bases not matched to a gene: 3. The CDR3 covers 14 residues. Germline V lookup: CDR1 SGHRS, CDR2 YFSETQ. DNA of the CDR3: TGCGCCAGCAGCTCGGGACAGCCGAACACTGAAGCTTTCTTT. Its translation is CASSSGQPNTEAFF.

The chain uses TRBV5-4 and TRBJ2-3; 7 bases fit TRBD2. CDR1 is SGHNT and CDR2 is YYREEE in the germline V gene (reference sequence). The CDR3 spans 16 residues. The CDR3 DNA reads TGTGAAATCTCCGACGGGGACTACGCACAGAGGGATACGCAGTATTTT. Its protein is CEISDGDYAQRDTQYF.

The J gene is TRBJ2-1, the V gene TRBV9; D might be TRBD2 (7 bases). V lost 4 bases, J lost 8 bases, and 16 bases lay in between. Germline CDR1 and CDR2: SGDLS and YYNGEE. The CDR3 is made up of 14 amino acids. The CDR3 sequence is CASSPEGGGDEQFF. CDR3 coding DNA: TGTGCCAGCAGCCCGGAAGGGGGAGGGGATGAGCAGTTCTTC.

The chain combines TRBV18 with TRBJ2-2, with TRBD1 matching over 9 bases. The CDR3 has 16 amino acids. Germline CDR1 is KGHSH and CDR2 is LQKENI. The ends lost 1 base at V and 4 bases at J; junction bases unmatched: 4. The CDR3 nucleotides read TGTGCCAGCTCACCACGTACAGGGGGCGTCACCGGGGAGCTGTTTTTT. This gives the protein CASSPRTGGVTGELFF.

The chain links TRBV7-8 to TRBJ1-3; D not resolved. The CDR3 contains 14 residues. The germline V gene has CDR1 SGHVS and CDR2 FQNEAQ. The V end lost 4 bases, the J end lost 0 bases, and 7 bases lay between the germline ends. The CDR3 loop is CASSSTDSGNTIYF. In nucleotides, the CDR3 is TGTGCCAGCAGCTCCACAGACTCTGGAAACACCATATATTTT.

V usage is TRBV11-3 and J usage is TRBJ2-3, with no clear D. The germline V and J ends were trimmed by 5 bases and 7 bases, with 10 bases remaining between them. Germline V lookup: CDR1 SGHNT, CDR2 YENEEA. The CDR3 is made up of 12 amino acids. CDR3: CASSKAGHTQYF. The CDR3 DNA sequence: TGTGCCAGCAGCAAAGCAGGTCATACGCAGTATTTT. Supplemented by reference TRBV11-3 and TRBJ2-3, the full variable domain reads EAGVVQSPRYKIIEKKQPVAFWCNPISGHNTLYWYLQNLGQGPELLIRYENEEAVDDSQLPKDRFSAERLKGVDSTLKIQPAELGDSAVYLCASSKAGHTQYFGPGTRLTVL.

The chain recombines TRBV5-1 with TRBJ2-2; 9 bases agree with TRBD1. The CDR3 is 16 amino acids. The germline V gene has CDR1 SGHRS and CDR2 YFSETQ. V trimming: 4 bases; J trimming: 5 bases; junction bases outside the gene matches: 9. The CDR3 region has the DNA TGCGCCAGCAGCCCGCTGGGACAGGGTGAAACCGGGGAGCTGTTTTTT. Amino acids: CASSPLGQGETGELFF.

The genes are TRBV6-6 and TRBJ2-7; 8 bases match TRBD1. This CDR3 contains 14 residues. CDR1 MNHNY and CDR2 SVGAGI come from the germline V gene (reference sequence). Germline trimming cut 6 bases from V and 6 bases from J; bases unmatched to any gene: 10. In DNA, the CDR3 is TGTGCCAGCAGAGGAGGACAGGGAAGTGGCGAGCAGTACTTC. Its protein product is CASRGGQGSGEQYF.

This rearrangement joins TRBV27 to TRBJ1-1; D call uncertain. V was cut by 6 bases and J by 4 bases, with 18 bases left in between. The CDR3 totals 15 residues. Germline V lookup: CDR1 MNHEY, CDR2 SMNVEV (reference sequence). The DNA for the CDR3 is TGTGCCAGCAGACTTCTCCCTCTTAGGGCCACTGAAGCTTTCTTT. Amino acids: CASRLLPLRATEAFF.

The CDR3: CASSLGTLSGANVLTF. The CDR3 nucleotides read TGTGCCAGCAGCTTAGGGACACTATCTGGGGCCAACGTCCTGACTTTC. The chain has TRBV7-3 and TRBJ2-6, with TRBD1 as a possible D gene (6 bases). V was cut by 2 bases and J by 1 base, with 9 bases left in between. The CDR3 sequence is 16 residues long. CDR1 and CDR2 (germline): SGHTA, FQGTGA.

The sample holds one count of this clone. The rearrangement links TRBV21-1 to TRBJ1-3; the table names TRBD1, a call not compared with the DNA. TRBV21-1 is a pseudogene locus. CDR3 length equals 14 residues. The DNA of the CDR3 is TGTGCCAGCAATAACAGGGCGGGTGGAAACACCATATATTTT. Encoded protein: CASNNRAGGNTIYF.

V and J are TRBV30 and TRBJ2-3, with D hard to call. V shed 2 bases and J shed 5 bases, with 14 bases lying between them. The CDR3 is 14 residues long. Germline CDR1 GTSNPN, CDR2 SVGIG (reference sequence). CDR3 DNA: TGTGCCTGGAGTCCATCGGCGTCGGGAGATACGCAGTATTTT. This codes for CAWSPSASGDTQYF.

This chain uses TRBV7-6 with TRBJ2-3; 13 positions agree with TRBD2. Germline V gives CDR1 SGHVS, CDR2 FNYEAQ. CDR3 length equals 18 residues. With V trimmed by 4 bases and J by 0 bases, 7 bases remained unmatched. CDR3 in DNA: TGTGCCAGCAGCTCGGGACTAGCGGGATCCTCTAGCACAGATACGCAGTATTTT. Protein: CASSSGLAGSSSTDTQYF.

This chain joins TRBV7-3 and TRBJ2-3, with D uncertain. This CDR3 has 13 residues. The V gene lost 1 base and the J gene lost 6 bases, with 8 bases spanning the gap. Germline CDR1 and CDR2: SGHTA and FQGTGA. The CDR3 DNA follows: TGTGCCAGCAGCTTAAGGGAACGGGATACGCAGTATTTT. Its translation is CASSLRERDTQYF. Full variable domain (remainder filled in from reference TRBV7-3 and TRBJ2-3): GAGVSQTPSNKVTEKGKYVELRCDPISGHTALYWYRQSLGQGPEFLIYFQGTGAADDSGLPNDRFFAVRPEGSVSTLKIQRTERGDSAVYLCASSLRERDTQYFGPGTRLTVL.

The rearrangement joins TRBV19 to TRBJ1-3; unclear D gene. The germline gives CDR1 LNHDA, CDR2 SQIVND (reference sequence). The CDR3 loop spans 14 amino acids. V lost 3 bases, J lost 3 bases, and 9 bases lay in between. The CDR3 is CASSISRRGNTIYF. The CDR3 DNA reads TGTGCCAGTAGTATCTCCAGGCGTGGAAACACCATATATTTT.

This chain joins TRBV6-1 and TRBJ1-3; TRBD1 might be the D (5 bases). The germline CDR1 and CDR2 sequences are MNHNS and SASEGT. V was pared by 7 bases and J by 7 bases, with 20 bases between. The CDR3 is 15 residues long. CDR3 in amino acids: CASIPSRVSWNTIYF. The CDR3 nucleotides are TGTGCCAGCATTCCAAGCAGGGTGTCTTGGAACACCATATATTTT.

The gene calls are TRBV2 and TRBJ2-7; D remains unclear. V was pared by 4 bases and J by 3 bases, with 13 bases between. The CDR3 has 14 amino acids. Germline V gene lookup returns CDR1 SNHLY and CDR2 FYNNEI. DNA for the CDR3: TGTGCCAGCAGTGTAGTCTACCCCAACTACGAGCAGTACTTC. Translated, it gives CASSVVYPNYEQYF.

This clone was observed a handful of times. The rearrangement joins TRBV30 to TRBJ1-1; D is ambiguous. The CDR3 consists of 14 residues. CDR1 and CDR2 from the germline V gene are GTSNPN and SVGIG (reference sequence). V was shortened by 8 bases and J by 1 base, with 17 bases between the two germline ends. The CDR3 DNA follows: TGTGCCCTAACCCTGGGTACTCGGAACACTGAAGCTTTCTTT. This translates into CALTLGTRNTEAFF.

V usage is TRBV23-1 and J usage is TRBJ1-3; D gene unclear. TRBV23-1 is marked as an open reading frame, function uncertain. CDR3 length equals 16 residues. Trimming pared 7 bases from V and 2 bases from J, leaving 18 bases between. CDR3 sequence reads: CASIPRGSGPGNTIYF. In nucleotides, the CDR3 is TGCGCCAGCATACCACGGGGTTCCGGGCCTGGAAACACCATATATTTT.